A single sample is the source of the 25 T cell receptor beta chains below, sequenced in a study of blood T cell repertoires in COVID-19. Sequenced by immunoSEQ multiplex PCR; TCRdb stores in-frame clones only, minus some. The repertoire holds tens of thousands of clones, with 86% as singletons. Sequencing was done on a sample of peripheral blood. Source of these receptors: a man over 45 with active or convalescent COVID-19.

The chain joins TRBV6-5 to TRBJ2-7; perhaps TRBD2 as D (6 bases). Germline V gene sequence: CDR1 MNHEY, CDR2 SVGAGI. The CDR3 length is 13 residues. The V end was cut by 7 bases, the J end by 2 bases, with 12 bases between. The CDR3 DNA follows: TGTGCCAGCATAGCGGATCTGACCTACGAGCAGTACTTC. Translating gives CASIADLTYEQYF.

This clone turned up a few times. This chain connects TRBV7-2 to TRBJ1-2; the match to TRBD1 covers 7 bases. The V segment lost 1 base and the J segment 4 bases; nucleotides outside the gene matches: 12. Germline V gives CDR1 SGHTA, CDR2 FQGNSA. The CDR3 covers 17 residues. The DNA for the CDR3 is TGTGCCAGCAGCTTAGTGGTCGGGACAGCTGAATTCTATGGCTACACCTTC. Its protein is CASSLVVGTAEFYGYTF.

The chain carries TRBV5-4 and TRBJ2-3; possibly TRBD2 for D (6 bases). V gave up 3 bases and J gave up 0 bases, with 14 bases separating them. This CDR3 contains 16 residues. The germline V gene encodes CDR1 SGHNT and CDR2 YYREEE (reference sequence). CDR3 sequence (DNA): TGTGCCAGCAGCTCACCTCGGGAGAGAAGCACAGATACGCAGTATTTT. Translating gives CASSSPRERSTDTQYF.

The chain has TRBV12-3 or TRBV12-4 and TRBJ1-2; 9 nucleotides match TRBD1. With V trimmed by 3 bases and J by 7 bases, 3 bases remained unmatched. This CDR3 contains 13 residues. CDR3 DNA sequence: TGTGCCAGCAGTTTGGGACAGGGAGTTGGCTACACCTTC. Encoded protein: CASSLGQGVGYTF.

This chain joins TRBV15 and TRBJ2-7, with no clear D. Germline V gene sequence: CDR1 LNHNV, CDR2 YYDKDF (reference sequence). Trimming shortened V by 9 bases and J by 5 bases, and 17 bases separated the two germline ends. The CDR3 extends over 13 amino acids. The CDR3 bases are TGTGCCACTGGGTTTCCAAACAGACACGAGCAGTACTTC. Translation gives CATGFPNRHEQYF.

V usage is TRBV10-2 and J usage is TRBJ2-1, with 11 bases aligning to TRBD2. CDR3 length: 19 amino acids. V was pared by 9 bases and J by 9 bases, with 25 bases of the junction left unmatched. Germline values: CDR1 WSHSY, CDR2 SAAADI. DNA for the CDR3: TGCGCCAGAAACAAAGATTTAGCGGGGGGGTACCTTTCATCTGGTGAGCAGTTCTTC. It yields the protein CARNKDLAGGYLSSGEQFF.

This chain connects TRBV7-8 to TRBJ2-5, with 12 bases that match TRBD2. J gave up 3 bases and V 4 bases, and 6 bases lay outside the gene matches. Germline V gene data show CDR1 as SGHVS and CDR2 as FQNEAQ. The CDR3 is 16 residues long. The DNA for the CDR3 is TGTGCCAGCAGCTCCGACCGACTAGCGGGGGAAGAGACCCAGTACTTC. Translation: CASSSDRLAGEETQYF. The full variable domain, with the rest looked up from reference TRBV7-8 and TRBJ2-5, is GAGVSQSPRYKVAKRGQDVALRCDPISGHVSLFWYQQALGQGPEFLTYFQNEAQLDKSGLPSDRFFAERPEGSVSTLKIQRTQQEDSAVYLCASSSDRLAGEETQYFGPGTRLLVL.

The chain carries TRBV9 and TRBJ1-4, with TRBD1 matching 7 bases. The trim removed 3 bases at V and 6 bases at J, leaving 11 bases unmatched. The germline V gene encodes CDR1 SGDLS and CDR2 YYNGEE. The CDR3 has 16 residues. CDR3 in amino acids: CASSAVDRAGDEKLFF. The CDR3 DNA follows: TGTGCCAGCAGCGCCGTCGACAGGGCTGGGGATGAAAAACTGTTTTTT.

The chain joins TRBV6-5 to TRBJ2-3; D not resolved. V lost 10 bases and J lost 8, with 10 bases in between. There are 10 residues in the CDR3. Germline loops: CDR1 MNHEY, CDR2 SVGAGI. The CDR3 bases are TGTGCCACAGCGCAGATTACGCAGTATTTT. This encodes CATAQITQYF.

This clone was seen a single time. The genes are TRBV7-2 and TRBJ1-1, with D possibly TRBD1 on 5 matching bases. This CDR3 is 13 amino acids long. Trimming removed 5 bases at V and 6 bases at J, with 13 bases between. Germline values: CDR1 SGHTA, CDR2 FQGNSA. The CDR3 spells CASSERAGSEAFF. The CDR3, as DNA: TGTGCCAGCAGCGAGAGAGCAGGGTCTGAAGCTTTCTTT.

The chain uses TRBV5-5 and TRBJ2-2, with 8 bases that match TRBD1. CDR3 size: 15 residues. Losses at the gene ends were 4 bases for V and 5 bases for J; bases not matched to a gene: 7. Germline-derived CDR1 and CDR2 are SGHKS and YYEKEE (reference sequence). The CDR3 loop is CASSQDRVYTGELFF. The CDR3, as DNA: TGTGCCAGCAGCCAGGACAGGGTGTATACCGGGGAGCTGTTTTTT. Filled out from reference TRBV5-5 and TRBJ2-2, the complete variable domain reads DAGVTQSPTHLIKTRGQQVTLRCSPISGHKSVSWYQQVLGQGPQFIFQYYEKEERGRGNFPDRFSARQFPNYSSELNVNALLLGDSALYLCASSQDRVYTGELFFGEGSRLTVL.

The rearrangement uses TRBV10-3 and TRBJ1-1, with 10 bases lining up with TRBD1. This CDR3 comprises 14 residues. V lost 4 bases to trimming and J lost 6 bases; unmatched junction nucleotides: 5. Germline V gives CDR1 ENHRY, CDR2 SYGVKD. In DNA, the CDR3 is TGTGCCATCAGTGGAAGGGACAGGGGCTCTGAAGCTTTCTTT. Protein product: CAISGRDRGSEAFF.

This clone was seen only a few times. This sequence joins TRBV9 and TRBJ1-4; 8 bases agree with TRBD1. Germline CDR1 reads SGDLS; CDR2 reads YYNGEE. The junction had 7 bases not matched to a gene; V was cut back by 3 bases and J by 6 bases. The CDR3 extends over 15 amino acids. The CDR3 here is CASSARGRRHEKLFF. The DNA for the CDR3 is TGTGCCAGCAGCGCCAGGGGGCGTAGGCATGAAAAACTGTTTTTT.

The V gene is TRBV28, the J gene TRBJ2-3, with 12 bases fitting TRBD2. Unmatched junction bases numbered 3, after V lost 6 bases and J lost 2 bases. CDR1 is MDHEN and CDR2 is SYDVKM in the germline V gene. The length of the CDR3 is 15 residues. CDR3 bases: TGTGCCAGCAGGCTAGCGGGAGGGGTCACAGATACGCAGTATTTT. Translating gives CASRLAGGVTDTQYF.

The chain joins TRBV29-1 to TRBJ1-1; D is undetermined. Trimming stripped 4 bases from V and 3 bases from J, with 9 bases between. This CDR3 region has 12 residues. Germline loops: CDR1 SQVTM, CDR2 ANQGSEA. The CDR3 reads CSVGEPDTEAFF. The CDR3 DNA sequence: TGCAGCGTTGGGGAGCCCGACACTGAAGCTTTCTTT.

The chain couples TRBV6-1 to TRBJ2-1, with TRBD1 matching 7 bases. Per the germline V gene, CDR1 is MNHNS and CDR2 is SASEGT. The V segment lost 0 bases and the J segment 6 bases; nucleotides outside the gene matches: 2. This CDR3 region has 14 residues. In DNA, the CDR3 is TGTGCCAGCAGTGAAGCGGCAGGGGGCAATGAGCAGTTCTTC. Translation: CASSEAAGGNEQFF.

The chain has TRBV20-1 and TRBJ1-2; D gene ambiguous. V gave up 0 bases and J gave up 4 bases, with 3 bases separating them. The CDR3 runs to 11 residues. The germline V gene encodes CDR1 DFQATT and CDR2 SNEGSKA (reference sequence). The CDR3 DNA is TGCAGTGCTAGAGACCGCTATGGCTACACCTTC. Translation gives CSARDRYGYTF.

The genes are TRBV3-1 (or the pseudogene TRBV3-2) and TRBJ2-3, with unresolved D. Germline CDR1 and CDR2: LGHDT and YNNKEL (reference sequence). Trimming took off 4 bases at V and 0 bases at J, with 14 bases between the two ends. The CDR3 totals 16 residues. CDR3 nucleotide sequence: TGTGCCAGCAGCCCGCGAAAAAAGACTAGCACAGATACGCAGTATTTT. Encoded protein: CASSPRKKTSTDTQYF.

The chain recombines TRBV6-1 with TRBJ2-5, with 7 bases aligning to TRBD1. Germline V lookup: CDR1 MNHNS, CDR2 SASEGT. The CDR3 extends over 14 amino acids. J gave up 2 bases and V 7 bases, and 7 bases lay outside the gene matches. The CDR3 bases are TGTGCCAGCACCCAACGACAGGGTCAAGAGACCCAGTACTTC. This translates into CASTQRQGQETQYF.

This clone has only a few counts. J is TRBJ2-1 and V is TRBV5-1; possibly TRBD2 for D (6 bases). Trimming took off 7 bases at V and 1 base at J, with 12 bases between the two ends. CDR3 size: 14 residues. Germline lookup yields CDR1 SGHRS and CDR2 YFSETQ. The CDR3: CASYGGYSYNEQFF. CDR3 in DNA: TGCGCCAGCTACGGAGGGTATTCCTACAATGAGCAGTTCTTC.

In this sample, this clone turned up a few times. This sequence joins TRBV5-3 and TRBJ2-1; D is possibly TRBD2 (5 bases). TRBV5-3 is flagged as an ORF with uncertain function. Trimming removed 4 bases from V and 7 bases from J, with 9 bases in between. The CDR3 has 12 residues. CDR3 protein: CARSATGNEQFF. DNA for the CDR3: TGTGCCAGAAGCGCGACGGGGAATGAGCAGTTCTTC.

The V call is TRBV27, the J call TRBJ2-1; tentative D call: TRBD2 (5 bases). V gave up 5 bases and J gave up 2 bases, with 13 bases separating them. CDR3 size: 15 residues. Germline V CDR1 and CDR2: MNHEY, SMNVEV (reference sequence). This CDR3 reads CASSLGDYPYNEQFF. For the CDR3, the DNA is TGTGCCAGCAGTCTAGGTGACTACCCCTACAATGAGCAGTTCTTC.

By sample share, this clone is medium-sized. V gene TRBV29-1 combines with J gene TRBJ1-5; a weak D match, TRBD1 (5 bases). Germline V CDR1 and CDR2: SQVTM, ANQGSEA. The CDR3 length is 15 residues. V lost 7 bases to trimming and J lost 5 bases, with 21 bases between them. The CDR3 region is CSARVDGAIDQPQHF. DNA for the CDR3: TGCAGCGCCCGGGTGGATGGGGCAATAGATCAGCCCCAGCATTTT.

The chain links TRBV5-8 to TRBJ2-2, with 12 bases fitting TRBD2. The CDR3 loop spans 16 amino acids. The trim removed 3 bases at V and 5 bases at J, leaving 5 bases unmatched. The V gene's germline CDR1 is SGHTS and CDR2 YDEGEE. The CDR3 DNA is TGTGCCAGCAGCTCACTAGCGGGGGGATATACCGGGGAGCTGTTTTTT. Its protein is CASSSLAGGYTGELFF.

The sample holds a few counts of this clone. The CDR3 reads CASGLGQGDTGELFF. In DNA form, the CDR3 reads TGTGCTAGTGGTTTGGGACAGGGGGACACCGGGGAGCTGTTTTTT. The chain joins TRBV12-5 to TRBJ2-2; 9 positions match TRBD1. The CDR3 is 15 residues long. V trimming: 1 base; J trimming: 3 bases; junction bases outside the gene matches: 0. Germline V gene data show CDR1 as LGHNT and CDR2 as FRNRAP.